Listed below are T cell receptor beta chains from one sample, sequenced in a study of blood T cell repertoires in COVID-19. Some clones are missing from TCRdb's copy, which holds only in-frame ones; the method was immunoSEQ multiplex PCR. The sample includes 250,000 or so clones, about 91% seen only once; the top ten take 2% to 2.5%. Sequenced sample: PBMCs or T cells enriched from blood (not recorded which). Receptor source: a woman aged 40 to 50 with acute COVID-19. The CDR3 runs from the conserved cysteine through the conserved F or W. The D gene is left open where the match is weak. Size is stated for part of the rows, as once, few or many counts, or as a class when the clone is expanded.

D: NA
J: TRBJ2-5
V: TRBV29-1
size: NA
DNA: TGCAGCGTCGGTGCTTATGAGACCCAGTACTTC
CDR3: CSVGAYETQYF

D: NA
J: TRBJ2-3
V: TRBV11-2
size: NA
DNA: TGTGCCAGCAGCCCAAGCGGGCGGGGGCAAGATACGCAGTATTTT
CDR3: CASSPSGRGQDTQYF

D: TRBD1
J: TRBJ1-1
V: TRBV11-3
size: NA
DNA: TGTGCCAGCAGCCCCGGACAGGGGGACACTGAAGCTTTCTTT
CDR3: CASSPGQGDTEAFF

D: TRBD2
J: TRBJ2-1
V: TRBV27
size: NA
DNA: TGTGCCAGCGGCAAGTTGGGAGGGTCCTACAATGAGCAGTTCTTC
CDR3: CASGKLGGSYNEQFF

D: NA
J: TRBJ2-5
V: TRBV10-3
size: NA
DNA: TGTGCCATCAGTGATTACGGACGGGCGGGCCAAGAGACCCAGTACTTC
CDR3: CAISDYGRAGQETQYF

D: TRBD1
J: TRBJ1-2
V: TRBV2
size: NA
DNA: TGTGCCAGCAGTGCGGACAGGGACTATGGCTACACCTTC
CDR3: CASSADRDYGYTF

D: NA
J: TRBJ2-1
V: TRBV18
size: NA
DNA: TGTGCCAGCTCACCACTCGGGGTGGCAGAGCAGTTCTTC
CDR3: CASSPLGVAEQFF

D: TRBD2
J: TRBJ2-5
V: TRBV2
size: NA
DNA: TGTGCCAGCAGTGGGGGACTAGCATCCCAAGAGACCCAGTACTTC
CDR3: CASSGGLASQETQYF

D: NA
J: TRBJ2-5
V: TRBV24-1
size: NA
DNA: TGTGCCACCAGTCCCCGAACGGGACTCCAAGAGACCCAGTACTTC
CDR3: CATSPRTGLQETQYF

D: TRBD2
J: TRBJ2-2
V: TRBV7-8
size: NA
DNA: TGTGCCAGCAGCGGACAAGCGGGAGTGGACACCGGGGAGCTGTTTTTT
CDR3: CASSGQAGVDTGELFF

D: TRBD2
J: TRBJ2-1
V: TRBV6-5
size: NA
DNA: TGTGCCAGCAGTATTCTAGCGGTGAAAGAGCAGTTCTTC
CDR3: CASSILAVKEQFF

D: NA
J: TRBJ2-3
V: TRBV5-4
size: NA
DNA: TGTGCCAGCAGCTTGCCAGGGTCAGATACGCAGTATTTT
CDR3: CASSLPGSDTQYF

D: NA
J: TRBJ1-3
V: TRBV30
size: NA
DNA: TGTGCCTGGAGTGGGGACAAGGGGAACACCATATATTTT
CDR3: CAWSGDKGNTIYF

D: TRBD1
J: TRBJ2-1
V: TRBV3-1/TRBV3-2
size: NA
DNA: TGTGCCAGCAGCCATGGACAGGGGCGGGTAGGTAGGAATGAGCAGTTCTTC
CDR3: CASSHGQGRVGRNEQFF

D: NA
J: TRBJ2-5
V: TRBV5-1
size: NA
DNA: TGCGCCAGCAGCTTGGTAGGGGCGATCCAAGAGACCCAGTACTTC
CDR3: CASSLVGAIQETQYF

D: TRBD1
J: TRBJ1-1
V: TRBV29-1
size: NA
DNA: TGCAGCGTCTCGAAGGAGTTTGGACAGGGGGACACTGAAGCTTTCTTT
CDR3: CSVSKEFGQGDTEAFF

D: NA
J: TRBJ2-7
V: TRBV5-1
size: NA
DNA: TGCGCCAGCAGCTTGGACATAAACTACGAGCAGTACTTC
CDR3: CASSLDINYEQYF

D: NA
J: TRBJ2-1
V: TRBV2
size: NA
DNA: TGTGCCAGCAGTGAACGGCCGGGGGGCCTAGGCAATGAGCAGTTCTTC
CDR3: CASSERPGGLGNEQFF

D: TRBD1
J: TRBJ2-5
V: TRBV11-2
size: NA
DNA: TGTGCCAGCAGCCAGGACAGGGAAGAGACCCAGTACTTC
CDR3: CASSQDREETQYF

D: NA
J: TRBJ2-5
V: TRBV24-1
size: NA
DNA: TGTGCCACCAGTGACCCGACAGGGACTCCAGAGACCCAGTACTTC
CDR3: CATSDPTGTPETQYF

D: NA
J: TRBJ2-2
V: TRBV3-1/TRBV3-2
size: NA
DNA: TGTGCCAGCAGCCAATTTGGACTCTACACCGGGGAGCTGTTTTTT
CDR3: CASSQFGLYTGELFF

D: NA
J: TRBJ1-5
V: TRBV9
size: once
DNA: TGTGCCAGCAGCGTAGAGGGGGGGGAAAAGCCCCAGCATTTT
CDR3: CASSVEGGEKPQHF

D: TRBD2
J: TRBJ2-7
V: TRBV5-5
size: NA
DNA: TGTGCCAGCAGCTTGGAACTAGCGGGGGCCCCCTACGAGCAGTACTTC
CDR3: CASSLELAGAPYEQYF

D: NA
J: TRBJ2-5
V: TRBV14
size: NA
DNA: TGTGCCAGCAGCCGCGGGCTAGTGGAGACCCAGTACTTC
CDR3: CASSRGLVETQYF

D: NA
J: TRBJ2-2
V: TRBV6-5
size: NA
DNA: TGTGCCAGCAGTTACTCCCAACAGAGAAACACCGGGGAGCTGTTTTTT
CDR3: CASSYSQQRNTGELFF

D: NA
J: TRBJ2-2
V: TRBV10-1
size: NA
DNA: TGCGCCAGCAGTGACCCAGGGATGACCGGGGAGCTGTTTTTT
CDR3: CASSDPGMTGELFF

D: NA
J: TRBJ1-2
V: TRBV6-2/TRBV6-3
size: once
DNA: TGTGCCAGCAGTTACTCGAGTGGCTACACCTTC
CDR3: CASSYSSGYTF

D: TRBD1
J: TRBJ1-5
V: TRBV27
size: few
DNA: TGTGCCAGCAGTTTTGCAGGGGGCCATCAGCCCCAGCATTTT
CDR3: CASSFAGGHQPQHF

D: TRBD1
J: TRBJ1-5
V: TRBV6-2/TRBV6-3
size: NA
DNA: TGTGCCAGCAGTCCGACAGGGACCAATCAGCCCCAGCATTTT
CDR3: CASSPTGTNQPQHF

D: TRBD1
J: TRBJ1-2
V: TRBV29-1
size: NA
DNA: TGCAGCTTCCAGAGGACAGGGGTCGATGGCTACACCTTC
CDR3: CSFQRTGVDGYTF

D: NA
J: TRBJ1-1
V: TRBV11-3
size: NA
DNA: TGTGCCAGCAGCCTGCGCGGCCGGATGAACACTGAAGCTTTCTTT
CDR3: CASSLRGRMNTEAFF

D: NA
J: TRBJ2-5
V: TRBV5-4
size: NA
DNA: TGTGCCAGCAGCGGGCCGACACACCAAGAGACCCAGTACTTC
CDR3: CASSGPTHQETQYF

D: TRBD1
J: TRBJ2-7
V: TRBV6-5
size: NA
DNA: TGTGCCAGCAGTCGGGACAGCCATATATCCTACGAGCAGTACTTC
CDR3: CASSRDSHISYEQYF

D: TRBD1
J: TRBJ1-6
V: TRBV11-3
size: NA
DNA: TGTGCCAGCAGACCAACCGGGACAGGGAATTCACCCCTCCACTTT
CDR3: CASRPTGTGNSPLHF

D: TRBD1
J: TRBJ2-5
V: TRBV25-1
size: NA
DNA: TGTGCCAGCAGTGAACCCCGGACAGGGTCAGAGACCCAGTACTTC
CDR3: CASSEPRTGSETQYF

D: TRBD1
J: TRBJ2-5
V: TRBV5-1
size: NA
DNA: TGCGCCAGCAGCACCGGACAGGGCCAAGAGACCCAGTACTTC
CDR3: CASSTGQGQETQYF

D: NA
J: TRBJ1-6
V: TRBV7-2
size: many
DNA: TGTGCCAGCAGCCTCCGACGACAGGATGTATATAATTCACCCCTCCACTTT
CDR3: CASSLRRQDVYNSPLHF

D: TRBD1
J: TRBJ2-2
V: TRBV2
size: NA
DNA: TGTGCCAGCAGGGGGACAGGGGGGAACACCGGGGAGCTGTTTTTT
CDR3: CASRGTGGNTGELFF

D: NA
J: TRBJ1-2
V: TRBV27
size: NA
DNA: TGTGCCAGCAGTTTATTGGGGGCCGCTTATGGCTACACCTTC
CDR3: CASSLLGAAYGYTF

D: TRBD2
J: TRBJ2-5
V: TRBV6-2/TRBV6-3
size: NA
DNA: TGTGCCAGCAGTCCGGGACTAGCGGACCAAGAGACCCAGTACTTC
CDR3: CASSPGLADQETQYF

D: NA
J: TRBJ1-6
V: TRBV30
size: NA
DNA: TGTGCCTGGAGTGTACCCCCAGATTATAATTCACCCCTCCACTTT
CDR3: CAWSVPPDYNSPLHF

D: TRBD1
J: TRBJ1-6
V: TRBV12-5
size: NA
DNA: TGTGCTAGTGGTTCCCCCTCCGGGACAGGGAGTTCACCCCTCCACTTT
CDR3: CASGSPSGTGSSPLHF

D: TRBD2
J: TRBJ2-5
V: TRBV9
size: NA
DNA: TGTGCCAGCAGCGTAGACAGCGGGGGGGCCCAGTACTTC
CDR3: CASSVDSGGAQYF

D: TRBD1
J: TRBJ1-5
V: TRBV2
size: NA
DNA: TGTGCCAGCAGAGGACAGGGCAATCAGCCCCAGCATTTT
CDR3: CASRGQGNQPQHF

D: TRBD1
J: TRBJ1-5
V: TRBV2
size: NA
DNA: TGTGCCAGCCTTGCGACAGGGGAACAGCCCCAGCATTTT
CDR3: CASLATGEQPQHF

D: TRBD1
J: TRBJ2-2
V: TRBV24-1
size: NA
DNA: TGTGCCACCCAAGGGACAGGGGAGACCGGGGAGCTGTTTTTT
CDR3: CATQGTGETGELFF

D: NA
J: TRBJ1-1
V: TRBV30
size: NA
DNA: TGTGCCTGGAGTGTAGGGGTGTGGAACACTGAAGCTTTCTTT
CDR3: CAWSVGVWNTEAFF

D: TRBD1
J: TRBJ1-4
V: TRBV4-3
size: NA
DNA: TGCGCCAGCAGCCAAGATCCCCTCTCCGGGACAGGGAATGAAAAACTGTTTTTT
CDR3: CASSQDPLSGTGNEKLFF

D: TRBD1
J: TRBJ1-2
V: TRBV7-9
size: NA
DNA: TGTGCCAGCAGCCCCCGAGGTGAGGGGGCGGATGGCTACACCTTC
CDR3: CASSPRGEGADGYTF

D: NA
J: TRBJ2-2
V: TRBV18
size: NA
DNA: TGTGCCAGCTCACCGAGTCATCCCGGGGAGCTGTTTTTT
CDR3: CASSPSHPGELFF

D: TRBD1
J: TRBJ2-5
V: TRBV7-2
size: NA
DNA: TGTGCCAGCAGCCGGGACAGGGCAAGTGGGACCCAGTACTTC
CDR3: CASSRDRASGTQYF